The 29 T cell receptor beta chains listed next were all sequenced from one sample in a study of blood T cell repertoires in COVID-19. Method: immunoSEQ multiplex PCR; TCRdb's copy keeps in-frame clones and lacks some. The table has under 75,000 clones, 80% seen once. Sequencing input: peripheral blood. These TCRs come from a man between 65 and 85 years old who had recovered from COVID-19.

The genes are TRBV7-2 and TRBJ2-7; possibly TRBD2 for D (6 bases). This CDR3 is 14 amino acids long. The germline V gene encodes CDR1 SGHTA and CDR2 FQGNSA. Trimming cost V 6 bases and J 4 bases, with 16 bases left between them. The CDR3 loop is CASSQSGGWYEQYF. DNA for the CDR3: TGTGCCAGCAGTCAGAGTGGGGGGTGGTACGAGCAGTACTTC.

This clone turned up a few times. V and J are TRBV21-1 and TRBJ2-5; TRBD1, the table's D call, was not compared with the DNA. TRBV21-1 is deemed a pseudogene. The length of the CDR3 is 14 residues. CDR3 nucleotide sequence: TGTGCCGACCTGGCAGGGGGAAAACAAGAGACCCAGTACTTC. Translated: CADLAGGKQETQYF.

V usage is TRBV28 and J usage is TRBJ2-2; possible D gene TRBD1, 7 bases. V lost 3 bases to trimming and J lost 4 bases, with 15 bases between them. This CDR3 has 16 amino acids. CDR1 MDHEN and CDR2 SYDVKM come from the germline V gene. This chain's CDR3 is CASSFPGQGGTGELFF. CDR3 nucleotides: TGTGCCAGCAGTTTCCCCGGGCAGGGGGGCACCGGGGAGCTGTTTTTT.

The V and J genes are TRBV27 and TRBJ2-1, with no clear D. Germline V gene lookup returns CDR1 MNHEY and CDR2 SMNVEV (reference sequence). Between the trimmed V and J ends, which lost 2 bases and 7 bases, there was a span of 15 bases. The CDR3 consists of 15 residues. CDR3 loop: CASSLLGPRKNEQFF. Here the CDR3 DNA reads TGTGCCAGCAGTTTACTTGGCCCAAGAAAAAATGAGCAGTTCTTC.

The V gene is TRBV5-1, the J gene TRBJ2-1, with a tentative D call TRBD2 (6 bases). Germline assignment: CDR1 SGHRS and CDR2 YFSETQ. The V end was cut by 0 bases, the J end by 6 bases, with 16 bases between. The CDR3 is 16 residues long. The CDR3 loop is CASSLDGGPLFNEQFF. In DNA, the CDR3 is TGCGCCAGCAGCTTGGACGGAGGGCCTTTGTTCAATGAGCAGTTCTTC.

The chain has TRBV7-2 and TRBJ1-6, with a tentative D call TRBD1 (6 bases). CDR3 length: 15 amino acids. Germline CDR1 is SGHTA and CDR2 is FQGNSA. V dropped 3 bases and J dropped 7 bases, with 13 bases sitting between them. The CDR3: CASSFRSGENSPLHF. CDR3 sequence (DNA): TGTGCCAGCAGCTTCAGATCAGGGGAAAATTCACCCCTCCACTTT.

The gene calls are TRBV5-1 and TRBJ2-5, with 11 nucleotides matching TRBD1. The CDR3 has 15 amino acids. The junction had 6 bases not matched to a gene; V was cut back by 4 bases and J by 4 bases. The germline CDR1 and CDR2 sequences are SGHRS and YFSETQ. CDR3 DNA: TGCGCCAGCAGCACCGGACAGGGGGCTGGAGAGACCCAGTACTTC. This gives the protein CASSTGQGAGETQYF.

The chain joins TRBV27 to TRBJ2-7; D is perhaps TRBD2 (6 bases). V dropped 2 bases and J dropped 0 bases, with 8 bases sitting between them. There are 14 residues in the CDR3. The V gene's germline CDR1 is MNHEY and CDR2 SMNVEV (reference sequence). CDR3 in amino acids: CASSLTSYSYEQYF. CDR3 DNA: TGTGCCAGCAGTTTAACTAGCTACTCCTACGAGCAGTACTTC.

This rearrangement joins TRBV27 to TRBJ1-4; 7 bases agree with TRBD1. Losses at the gene ends were 5 bases for V and 10 bases for J; bases not matched to a gene: 10. From germline, CDR1 is MNHEY and CDR2 SMNVEV (reference sequence). The CDR3 loop spans 14 amino acids. Here the CDR3 reads CASSLMQTGRKLFF. CDR3 nucleotides: TGTGCCAGCAGTCTGATGCAGACAGGGAGAAAACTGTTTTTT.

The chain has TRBV6-1 and TRBJ1-1; D ambiguous. Germline V gene lookup returns CDR1 MNHNS and CDR2 SASEGT. V was trimmed by 3 bases and J by 7 bases, leaving 12 bases between them. The CDR3 has 13 residues. The CDR3 nucleotides read TGTGCCAGCAGTGATGGCAGATCCTTTGAAGCTTTCTTT. It translates to CASSDGRSFEAFF.

This clone was detected only once. The chain is built from TRBV6-5 and TRBJ2-3; maybe TRBD1 (6 bases). Trimming took 5 bases from V and 0 from J, leaving 9 bases between them. CDR3 length: 14 residues. Germline CDR1 and CDR2: MNHEY and SVGAGI. In DNA, the CDR3 is TGTGCCAGCAGTATACAGGGTAGCACAGATACGCAGTATTTT. It specifies CASSIQGSTDTQYF.

The chain links TRBV6-1 to TRBJ1-1, with D possibly matching TRBD1 (6 bases). Deletions cut 3 bases from V and 1 base from J, with 12 bases between. Germline values: CDR1 MNHNS, CDR2 SASEGT. The CDR3 consists of 15 residues. The CDR3 loop is CASSDGLGQNTEAFF. The CDR3, as DNA: TGTGCCAGCAGTGACGGACTGGGACAGAACACTGAAGCTTTCTTT.

The V and J genes are TRBV6-2 or TRBV6-3 and TRBJ1-1; D possibly corresponds to TRBD1 (6 bases). The germline CDR1 and CDR2 sequences are MNHEY and SVGEGT. The CDR3 sequence is 13 residues long. V was trimmed by 6 bases and J by 9 bases, leaving 17 bases between them. For the CDR3, the DNA is TGTGCCAGCAGCCCACAGGGTTCCTGGCAAGCTTTCTTT. This gives the protein CASSPQGSWQAFF.

The chain joins TRBV19 to TRBJ2-7, with 7 bases that match TRBD2. The CDR3 spans 14 residues. J lost 5 bases, V lost 3 bases, and 7 bases had no gene match. Germline assignment: CDR1 LNHDA and CDR2 SQIVND (reference sequence). The DNA of the CDR3 is TGTGCCAGTAGTATCAGCGGGACGGAGAACGAGCAGTACTTC. It encodes CASSISGTENEQYF.

This chain joins TRBV11-3 and TRBJ2-1; a possible D gene is TRBD2 (6 bases). The V gene lost 5 bases and the J gene lost 5 bases, with 13 bases spanning the gap. Germline assignment: CDR1 SGHNT and CDR2 YENEEA. The CDR3 totals 14 residues. CDR3 sequence: CASSAGSKNNEQFF. The DNA for the CDR3 is TGTGCCAGCAGCGCCGGGAGCAAGAACAATGAGCAGTTCTTC.

The V call is TRBV19, the J call TRBJ1-3, with a weak D call TRBD1 (6 bases). Germline V lookup: CDR1 LNHDA, CDR2 SQIVND (reference sequence). Deletions cut 3 bases from V and 8 bases from J, with 11 bases between. The CDR3 is made up of 13 amino acids. The CDR3 sequence is CASSIARGDTIYF. CDR3 DNA sequence: TGTGCCAGTAGTATCGCCAGGGGAGACACCATATATTTT.

This clone occurred once. The chain is built from TRBV6-2 or TRBV6-3 and TRBJ1-1; D not certain. The germline CDR1 and CDR2 sequences are MNHEY and SVGEGT. V shed 4 bases and J shed 3 bases, with 9 bases lying between them. The CDR3 is 13 amino acids. The CDR3, as DNA: TGTGCCAGCAGTTCCCCTACGGACACTGAAGCTTTCTTT. As protein: CASSSPTDTEAFF.

The chain couples TRBV6-5 to TRBJ2-7, with 9 positions matching TRBD1. The germline CDR1 and CDR2 sequences are MNHEY and SVGAGI. V shed 4 bases and J 5 bases; nucleotides not matched to a gene: 6. The CDR3 runs to 14 residues. This CDR3 is CASSSGQGKNEQYF. The CDR3 DNA reads as TGTGCCAGCAGTTCGGGACAGGGTAAGAACGAGCAGTACTTC.

The chain recombines TRBV12-3 or TRBV12-4 with TRBJ2-7, with D possibly TRBD1 on 6 matching bases. Trimming left V 6 bases short and J 2 bases short, with 11 bases between. CDR3 length equals 13 residues. The CDR3 region has the DNA TGTGCCAGCAGGAGGGACACCGCCTACGAGCAGTACTTC. Its protein product is CASRRDTAYEQYF.

The chain is built from TRBV5-1 and TRBJ2-5, with D hard to call. The CDR3 sequence is 14 residues long. Trimming stripped 4 bases from V and 5 bases from J, with 15 bases between. Germline lookup yields CDR1 SGHRS and CDR2 YFSETQ. CDR3 region: CASSRVNGRETQYF. The CDR3 nucleotides are TGCGCCAGCAGCCGGGTGAATGGTCGGGAGACCCAGTACTTC.

The chain is built from TRBV5-1 and TRBJ2-5; the match to TRBD1 covers 12 bases. V gave up 4 bases and J gave up 8 bases; unmatched junction bases: 6. CDR3 size: 14 residues. The germline CDR1 and CDR2 sequences are SGHRS and YFSETQ. The CDR3 reads CASSPLGTGGTQYF. CDR3 nucleotides: TGCGCCAGCAGCCCCCTCGGGACAGGGGGCACCCAGTACTTC.

The J gene is TRBJ2-5, the V gene TRBV7-2; tentatively, D is TRBD1 (5 bases). Germline V gene sequence: CDR1 SGHTA, CDR2 FQGNSA. The ends were cut back, 4 bases at V and 2 bases at J, with 11 bases in the middle. There are 14 residues in the CDR3. CDR3 loop: CASSYRQIQETQYF. CDR3 coding DNA: TGTGCCAGCAGCTACCGACAGATACAAGAGACCCAGTACTTC.

This clone has a handful of counts. The J gene is TRBJ1-2, the V gene TRBV6-2 or TRBV6-3; 8 bases match TRBD1. Germline CDR1 and CDR2: MNHEY and SVGEGT. V gave up 0 bases and J gave up 5 bases; unmatched junction bases: 8. CDR3 length: 16 amino acids. For the CDR3, the DNA is TGTGCCAGCAGTTACTCGCCCGACGGACAGGGTTATGGCTACACCTTC. It yields the protein CASSYSPDGQGYGYTF.

The chain links TRBV11-1 to TRBJ1-2, with 10 bases aligning to TRBD1. Germline lookup yields CDR1 SGHAT and CDR2 FQDESV (reference sequence). The CDR3 runs to 16 residues. The V gene end was trimmed by 3 bases and the J gene end by 5 bases; junction bases not matched to a gene: 9. The CDR3, as DNA: TGTGCCAGCAGCTTGACCCTGGGACAGGGGATTTATGGCTACACCTTC. It encodes CASSLTLGQGIYGYTF.

The genes are TRBV18 and TRBJ2-5; TRBD1 might be the D (5 bases). Trimming left V 3 bases short and J 2 bases short, with 13 bases between. Germline V gene lookup returns CDR1 KGHSH and CDR2 LQKENI. The CDR3 contains 15 residues. DNA of the CDR3: TGTGCCAGCTCACCCGAGATCAGGGTTCAAGAGACCCAGTACTTC. Residues: CASSPEIRVQETQYF.

The chain recombines TRBV6-2 or TRBV6-3 with TRBJ1-5; D not resolved. The CDR3 has 17 amino acids. V gave up 0 bases and J gave up 4 bases, with 16 bases separating them. Germline assignment: CDR1 MNHEY and CDR2 SVGEGT. The CDR3, as DNA: TGTGCCAGCAGTTACTCGACAATGTACAGACTAAATCAGCCCCAGCATTTT. The encoded protein is CASSYSTMYRLNQPQHF.

This chain links TRBV5-1 with TRBJ1-1, with D possibly TRBD1 on 6 matching bases. V was trimmed by 4 bases and J by 1 base, leaving 11 bases between them. This CDR3 has 14 amino acids. Per germline, CDR1 SGHRS and CDR2 YFSETQ. In DNA form, the CDR3 reads TGCGCCAGCAGCCCAGGGGCCACGAACACTGAAGCTTTCTTT. Its protein is CASSPGATNTEAFF.

CDR3 protein: CASSLDRANNNEKLFF. In DNA, the CDR3 is TGTGCCAGCAGCTTGGACAGGGCGAACAATAATGAAAAACTGTTTTTT. V gene TRBV5-4 combines with J gene TRBJ1-4, with D possibly being TRBD1 (6 bases). V lost 0 bases and J 4 bases, leaving 13 bases between the germline ends. The V gene's germline CDR1 is SGHNT and CDR2 YYREEE (reference sequence). The CDR3 sequence is 16 residues long.

This clone has only a few counts. The chain carries TRBV3-1 (or the pseudogene TRBV3-2) and TRBJ1-5; D is perhaps TRBD1 (5 bases). The CDR3 contains 16 residues. Germline CDR1 LGHDT, CDR2 YNNKEL (reference sequence). V gave up 4 bases and J gave up 4 bases, with 17 bases separating them. CDR3: CASSPTGSGGNQPQHF. As DNA, the CDR3 is TGTGCCAGCAGCCCGACGGGAAGTGGGGGGAATCAGCCCCAGCATTTT.